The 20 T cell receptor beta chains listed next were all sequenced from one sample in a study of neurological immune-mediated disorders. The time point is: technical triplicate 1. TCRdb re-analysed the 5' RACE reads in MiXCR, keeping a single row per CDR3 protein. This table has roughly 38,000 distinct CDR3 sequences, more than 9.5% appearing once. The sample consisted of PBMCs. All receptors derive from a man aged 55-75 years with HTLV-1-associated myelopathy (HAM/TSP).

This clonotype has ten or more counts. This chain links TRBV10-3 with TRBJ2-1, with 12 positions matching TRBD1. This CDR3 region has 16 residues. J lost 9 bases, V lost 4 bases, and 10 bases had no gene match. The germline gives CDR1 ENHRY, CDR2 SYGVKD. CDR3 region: CAISVAVGTGGGEQFF. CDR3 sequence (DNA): TGTGCCATCAGTGTTGCCGTTGGGACAGGGGGCGGTGAGCAGTTCTTC.

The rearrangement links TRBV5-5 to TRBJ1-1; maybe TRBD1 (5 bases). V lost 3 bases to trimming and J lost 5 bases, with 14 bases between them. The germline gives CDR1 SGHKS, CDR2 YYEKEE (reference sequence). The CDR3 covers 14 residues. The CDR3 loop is CASSSPGGRTEAFF. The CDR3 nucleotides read TGTGCCAGCAGCTCCCCGGGGGGTCGGACTGAAGCTTTCTTT.

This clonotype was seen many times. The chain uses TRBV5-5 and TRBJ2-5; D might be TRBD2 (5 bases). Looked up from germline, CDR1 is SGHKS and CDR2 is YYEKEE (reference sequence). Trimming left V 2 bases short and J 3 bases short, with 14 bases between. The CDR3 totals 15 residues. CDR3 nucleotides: TGTGCCAGCAGCTTCCACTCTAGCAACAAAGAGACCCAGTACTTC. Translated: CASSFHSSNKETQYF.

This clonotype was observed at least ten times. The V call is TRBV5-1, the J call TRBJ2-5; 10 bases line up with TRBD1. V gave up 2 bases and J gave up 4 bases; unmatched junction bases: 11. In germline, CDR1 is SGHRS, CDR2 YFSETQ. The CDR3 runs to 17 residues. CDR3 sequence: CASSFSPGQGIRETQYF. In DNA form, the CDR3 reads TGCGCCAGCAGCTTCTCGCCGGGACAGGGGATACGAGAGACCCAGTACTTC.

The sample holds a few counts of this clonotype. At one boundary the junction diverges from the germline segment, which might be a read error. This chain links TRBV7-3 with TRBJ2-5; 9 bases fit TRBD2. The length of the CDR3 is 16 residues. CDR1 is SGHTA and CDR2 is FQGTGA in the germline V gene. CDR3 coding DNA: TGCGCCAGCAGCCCCGGGGTAGCGGGAGAGGGGGATACCCAGTACTTC. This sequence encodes CASSPGVAGEGDTQYF. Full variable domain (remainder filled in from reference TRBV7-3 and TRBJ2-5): GAGVSQTPSNKVTEKGKYVELRCDPISGHTALYWYRQSLGQGPEFLIYFQGTGAADDSGLPNDRFFAVRPEGSVSTLKIQRTERGDSAVYLCASSPGVAGEGDTQYFGPGTRLLVL.

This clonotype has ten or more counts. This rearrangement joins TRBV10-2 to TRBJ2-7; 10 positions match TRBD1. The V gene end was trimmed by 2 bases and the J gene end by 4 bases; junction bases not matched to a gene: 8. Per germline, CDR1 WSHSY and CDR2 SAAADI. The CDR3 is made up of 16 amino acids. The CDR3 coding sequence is TGCGCCAGCAGTGAGCAGGGACAGGGGAGGGAGTACGAGCAGTACTTC. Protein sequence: CASSEQGQGREYEQYF.

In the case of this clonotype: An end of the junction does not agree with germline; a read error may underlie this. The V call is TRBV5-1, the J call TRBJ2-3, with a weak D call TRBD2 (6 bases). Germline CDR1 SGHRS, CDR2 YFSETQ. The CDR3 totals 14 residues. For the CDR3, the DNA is TGCGCCAACAGCAAGGGACTTCCCGGAGATACGCAGTATTTT. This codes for CANSKGLPGDTQYF.

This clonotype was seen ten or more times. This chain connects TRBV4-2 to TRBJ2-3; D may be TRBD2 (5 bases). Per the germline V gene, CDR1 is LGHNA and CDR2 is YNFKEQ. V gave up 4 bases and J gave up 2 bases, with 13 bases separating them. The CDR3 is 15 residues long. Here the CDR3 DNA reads TGTGCCAGCAGCCGGACTCTCGGAGACACAGATACGCAGTATTTT. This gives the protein CASSRTLGDTDTQYF.

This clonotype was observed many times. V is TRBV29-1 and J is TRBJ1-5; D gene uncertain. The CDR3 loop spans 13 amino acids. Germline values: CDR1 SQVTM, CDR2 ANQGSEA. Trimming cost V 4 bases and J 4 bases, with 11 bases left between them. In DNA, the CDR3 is TGCAGCGTTGTTTTAGGGTATAATCAGCCCCAGCATTTT. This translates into CSVVLGYNQPQHF.

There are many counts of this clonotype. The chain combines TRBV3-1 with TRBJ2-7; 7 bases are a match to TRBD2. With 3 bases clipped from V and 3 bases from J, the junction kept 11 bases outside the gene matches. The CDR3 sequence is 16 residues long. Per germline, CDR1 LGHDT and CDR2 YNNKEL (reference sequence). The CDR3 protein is CASSHPASGGSYEQYF. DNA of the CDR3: TGTGCCAGCAGCCATCCAGCTAGTGGCGGGAGCTACGAGCAGTACTTC.

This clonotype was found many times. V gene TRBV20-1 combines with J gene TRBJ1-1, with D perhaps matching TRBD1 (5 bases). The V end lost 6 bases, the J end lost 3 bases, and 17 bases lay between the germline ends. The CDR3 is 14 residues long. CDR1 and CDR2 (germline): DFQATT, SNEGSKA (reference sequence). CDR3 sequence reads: CSAPRDFPYTEAFF. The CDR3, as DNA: TGCAGTGCGCCCCGGGACTTCCCTTACACTGAAGCTTTCTTT.

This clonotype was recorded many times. CDR3 amino acids: CASSLGPAEAFF. Written as DNA, the CDR3 is TGTGCCAGCAGTTTAGGGCCCGCTGAAGCTTTCTTT. The V and J genes are TRBV12-3 or TRBV12-4 and TRBJ1-1; D remains unclear. The CDR3 has 12 residues. Trimming took 1 base from V and 6 from J, leaving 6 bases between them.

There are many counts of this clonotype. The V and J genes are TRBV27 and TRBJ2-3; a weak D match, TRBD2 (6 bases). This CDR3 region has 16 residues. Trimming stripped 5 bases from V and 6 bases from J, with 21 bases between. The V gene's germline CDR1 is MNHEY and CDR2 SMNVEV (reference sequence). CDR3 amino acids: CASSRRLRDRGDTQYF. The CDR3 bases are TGTGCCAGCAGTCGTCGCCTCCGGGACCGGGGGGATACGCAGTATTTT.

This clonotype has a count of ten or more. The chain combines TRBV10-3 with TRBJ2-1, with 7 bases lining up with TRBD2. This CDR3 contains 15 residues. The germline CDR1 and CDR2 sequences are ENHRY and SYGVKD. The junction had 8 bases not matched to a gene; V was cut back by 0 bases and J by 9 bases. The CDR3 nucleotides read TGTGCCATCAGTGAGTCTCCCGCGTGGGAGGGTGAGCAGTTCTTC. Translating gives CAISESPAWEGEQFF.

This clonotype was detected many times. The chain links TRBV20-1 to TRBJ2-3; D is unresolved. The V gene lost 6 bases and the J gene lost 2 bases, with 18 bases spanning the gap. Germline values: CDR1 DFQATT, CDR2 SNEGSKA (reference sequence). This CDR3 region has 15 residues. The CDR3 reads CSARRNGTYTDTQYF. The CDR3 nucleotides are TGCAGTGCCCGGCGGAACGGAACGTACACAGATACGCAGTATTTT.

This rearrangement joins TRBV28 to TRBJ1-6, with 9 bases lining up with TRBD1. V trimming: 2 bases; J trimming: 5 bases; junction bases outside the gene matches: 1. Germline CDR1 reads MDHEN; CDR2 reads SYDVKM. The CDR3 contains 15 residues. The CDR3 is CASSLGDRDNSPLHF. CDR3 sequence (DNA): TGTGCCAGCAGTTTAGGGGACAGGGATAATTCACCCCTCCACTTT. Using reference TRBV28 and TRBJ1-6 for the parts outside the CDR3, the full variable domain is DVKVTQSSRYLVKRTGEKVFLECVQDMDHENMFWYRQDPGLGLRLIYFSYDVKMKEKGDIPEGYSVSREKKERFSLILESASTNQTSMYLCASSLGDRDNSPLHFGNGTRLTVT.

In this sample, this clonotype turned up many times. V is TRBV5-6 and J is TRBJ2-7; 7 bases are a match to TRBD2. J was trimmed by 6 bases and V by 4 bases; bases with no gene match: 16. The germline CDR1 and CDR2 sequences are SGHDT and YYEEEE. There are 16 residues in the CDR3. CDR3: CASSPRLEAGVSEQYF. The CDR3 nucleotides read TGTGCCAGCAGCCCCCGGCTTGAGGCGGGAGTTAGCGAGCAGTACTTC.

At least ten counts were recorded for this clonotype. CDR3 sequence (DNA): TGTGCCACCTCCGCCTCCACAGATACGCAGTATTTT. It specifies CATSASTDTQYF. This sequence joins TRBV10-3 and TRBJ2-3; D unclear. Trimming left V 10 bases short and J 2 bases short, with 10 bases between. The CDR3 sequence is 12 residues long. Per germline, CDR1 ENHRY and CDR2 SYGVKD.

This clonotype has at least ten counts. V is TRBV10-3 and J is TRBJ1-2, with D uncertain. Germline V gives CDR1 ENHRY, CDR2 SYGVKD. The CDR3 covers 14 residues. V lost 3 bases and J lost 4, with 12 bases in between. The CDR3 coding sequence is TGTGCCATCAGTGAACCTGCTAGCTCCTATGGCTACACCTTC. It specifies CAISEPASSYGYTF.

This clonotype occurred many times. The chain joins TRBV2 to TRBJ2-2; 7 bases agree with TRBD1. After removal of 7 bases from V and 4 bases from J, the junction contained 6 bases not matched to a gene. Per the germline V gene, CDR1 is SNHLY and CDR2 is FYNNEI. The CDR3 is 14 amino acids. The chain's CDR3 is CASTKGATTGELFF. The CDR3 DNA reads TGTGCCAGCACAAAGGGGGCGACCACCGGGGAGCTGTTTTTT.